A selection of T cell receptor beta chains follows, all from one sample in a study of Graves' ophthalmopathy and Graves' hyperthyroidism. TCRdb processed the multiplex PCR reads anew with MiXCR; each CDR3 protein has one entry. The repertoire holds approximately 480,000 distinct CDR3 sequences, approximately 14% seen once, with 8% to 10% in the top ten. The source material was blood. These receptors all come from a woman aged 30 to 39 with Graves' ophthalmopathy. The conserved cysteine and the conserved F or W are not part of the CDR3 here. The size entry is marked missing in some rows and otherwise reads once, few, many or a size class.

clone_size	v_call	j_call	cdr3_aa
NA	TRBV2	TRBJ1-2	ASGDRGLFTGYT
many	TRBV27	TRBJ1-1	ASSPQLATEAF
few	TRBV30	TRBJ2-2	AWSGPSRELF
NA	TRBV12-3/TRBV12-4	TRBJ2-5	ASSRTSVETQY
many	TRBV12-3/TRBV12-4	TRBJ1-2	ASSSPAGRGLGGYT
many	TRBV28	TRBJ2-7	ASSLRRDSFYEQY
many	TRBV6-1	TRBJ2-5	ASSPRMGTQY
NA	TRBV10-3	TRBJ1-1	AISEPGATGAF
few	TRBV7-9	TRBJ1-6	ASSLPGGYNSPLH
many	TRBV19	TRBJ2-7	ASSLYGGDEQY
few	TRBV27	TRBJ2-7	ASSRRTSGGREQY
many	TRBV20-1	TRBJ1-5	SAPPLFNNQPQH
many	TRBV20-1	TRBJ2-1	SARDSRGLAYNEQF
many	TRBV19	TRBJ2-6	ASSIDPSGATGANVLT
many	TRBV28	TRBJ2-2	ASRTPSGGRRGTGELF
NA	TRBV6-1	TRBJ2-7	ASSETFRDFGD
many	TRBV11-1	TRBJ1-2	ASSPLTGGVNYGYT
few	TRBV27	TRBJ1-1	ASSLYREVAEAF
few	TRBV6-5	TRBJ1-6	ASSWDRDRDSPLH
few	TRBV4-1	TRBJ1-1	ASSQDGGLGSEAF
many	TRBV12-3/TRBV12-4	TRBJ2-5	ASSGSGWETQY
NA	TRBV29-1	TRBJ2-7	SVETTTPYEQY
many	TRBV7-2	TRBJ1-3	ASTIQGSSGNTIY
many	TRBV7-9	TRBJ2-7	ASSFPGQGFYEQY
NA	TRBV5-1	TRBJ1-1	ASSLAWGLTEAF
NA	TRBV20-1	TRBJ2-7	SAKAATPYEQY
many	TRBV18	TRBJ2-7	ASSPPGTGVSYEQY
many	TRBV7-2	TRBJ2-5	ASSVFLREGRQETQY